Following are 8 T cell receptor beta chains from one sample sequenced in a study of cytomegalovirus exposure and HLA in healthy donors. Sequencing was performed with immunoSEQ multiplex PCR; in TCRdb, only in-frame clones are kept and a portion is missing. The sample has 110,000 to 150,000 clones; approximately 89% are singletons. The sample was PBMCs. The receptors derive from a woman younger than 30 in good health and CMV-seropositive.

This clone was seen only a few times. V gene TRBV29-1 combines with J gene TRBJ1-2, with TRBD1 as a possible D gene (6 bases). Germline V lookup: CDR1 SQVTM, CDR2 ANQGSEA. The CDR3 is 13 residues long. V was clipped by 6 bases and J by 7 bases, with 18 bases between them. For the CDR3, the DNA is TGCAGCGTGGGAGGTGCGGGGGCACCTGGCTACACCTTC. It is translated as CSVGGAGAPGYTF.

The rearrangement joins TRBV28 to TRBJ1-4, with 11 bases aligning to TRBD1. The CDR3 covers 16 residues. Germline V lookup: CDR1 MDHEN, CDR2 SYDVKM. V shed 5 bases and J 8 bases; nucleotides not matched to a gene: 10. CDR3 sequence: CASSPHGTGGREKLFF. The CDR3 coding sequence is TGTGCCAGCAGTCCCCACGGGACAGGGGGGCGCGAAAAACTGTTTTTT.

The V and J genes are TRBV18 and TRBJ1-2; maybe TRBD1 (6 bases). The ends were cut back, 2 bases at V and 5 bases at J, with 9 bases in the middle. CDR3 length equals 13 residues. Per the germline V gene, CDR1 is KGHSH and CDR2 is LQKENI. CDR3 nucleotide sequence: TGTGCCAGCTCACCAGGACAGCTTTATGGCTACACCTTC. Translated, it gives CASSPGQLYGYTF. The complete variable domain, with remaining parts taken from reference TRBV18 and TRBJ1-2, reads NAGVMQNPRHLVRRRGQEARLRCSPMKGHSHVYWYRQLPEEGLKFMVYLQKENIIDESGMPKERFSAEFPKEGPSILRIQQVVRGDSAAYFCASSPGQLYGYTFGSGTRLTVV.

The chain recombines TRBV19 with TRBJ2-2, with TRBD2 matching 7 bases. The CDR3 runs 15 residues. V lost 9 bases to trimming and J lost 1 base; unmatched junction nucleotides: 8. Germline CDR1 reads LNHDA; CDR2 reads SQIVND (reference sequence). The CDR3 coding sequence is TGTGCCAGAGTCTCAGCGGGGAGGAACACCGGGGAGCTGTTTTTT. Translated: CARVSAGRNTGELFF.

The chain couples TRBV6-5 to TRBJ1-4; perhaps TRBD1 as D (5 bases). The ends were cut back, 6 bases at V and 4 bases at J, with 15 bases in the middle. The CDR3 contains 15 residues. CDR1 is MNHEY and CDR2 is SVGAGI in the germline V gene. CDR3 loop: CASSRPGGGNEKLFF. CDR3 DNA: TGTGCCAGCAGCCGCCCGGGGGGGGGTAATGAAAAACTGTTTTTT.

This chain links TRBV11-3 with TRBJ2-3, with 8 bases that match TRBD1. The germline gives CDR1 SGHNT, CDR2 YENEEA. This CDR3 spans 15 amino acids. J was trimmed by 5 bases and V by 6 bases; bases with no gene match: 10. The CDR3 spells CASSLTGQVKDTQYF. The CDR3 DNA reads as TGTGCCAGCAGTTTAACGGGACAGGTTAAAGATACGCAGTATTTT. The whole variable domain, filled in from reference TRBV11-3 and TRBJ2-3, reads EAGVVQSPRYKIIEKKQPVAFWCNPISGHNTLYWYLQNLGQGPELLIRYENEEAVDDSQLPKDRFSAERLKGVDSTLKIQPAELGDSAVYLCASSLTGQVKDTQYFGPGTRLTVL.

This chain uses TRBV7-6 with TRBJ1-2; possible D gene TRBD1, 6 bases. There are 15 residues in the CDR3. Germline V gene sequence: CDR1 SGHVS, CDR2 FNYEAQ. The V gene lost 1 base and the J gene lost 5 bases, with 14 bases spanning the gap. The CDR3: CASSLGAGARYGYTF. The CDR3 coding sequence is TGTGCCAGCAGCTTAGGGGCAGGGGCCCGATATGGCTACACCTTC.

The chain carries TRBV19 and TRBJ1-1; 7 bases map to TRBD1. Trimming removed 6 bases from V and 1 base from J; junction bases left unmatched: 5. The CDR3 has 14 residues. In germline, CDR1 is LNHDA, CDR2 SQIVND (reference sequence). The CDR3 DNA sequence: TGTGCCAGTAGCCTGGGACAGACGAACACTGAAGCTTTCTTT. This sequence encodes CASSLGQTNTEAFF.